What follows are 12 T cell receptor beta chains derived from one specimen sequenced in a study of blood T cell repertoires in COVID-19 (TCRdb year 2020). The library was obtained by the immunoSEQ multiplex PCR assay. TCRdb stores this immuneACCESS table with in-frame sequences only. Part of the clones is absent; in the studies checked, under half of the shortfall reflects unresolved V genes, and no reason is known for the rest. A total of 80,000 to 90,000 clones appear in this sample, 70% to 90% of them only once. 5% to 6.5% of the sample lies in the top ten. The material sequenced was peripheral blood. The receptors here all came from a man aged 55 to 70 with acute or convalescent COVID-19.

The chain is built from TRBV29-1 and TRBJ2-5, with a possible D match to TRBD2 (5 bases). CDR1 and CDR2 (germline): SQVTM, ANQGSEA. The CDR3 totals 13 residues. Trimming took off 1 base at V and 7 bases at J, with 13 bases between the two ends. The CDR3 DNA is TGCAGCGTTGAAGCAGGATACGGGGTGACCCAGTACTTC. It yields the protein CSVEAGYGVTQYF.

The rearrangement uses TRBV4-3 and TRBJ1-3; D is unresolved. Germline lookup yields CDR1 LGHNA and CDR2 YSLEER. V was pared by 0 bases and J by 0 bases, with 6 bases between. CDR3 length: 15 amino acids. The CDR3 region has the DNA TGCGCCAGCAGCCAAGACGGAGGCTCTGGAAACACCATATATTTT. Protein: CASSQDGGSGNTIYF.

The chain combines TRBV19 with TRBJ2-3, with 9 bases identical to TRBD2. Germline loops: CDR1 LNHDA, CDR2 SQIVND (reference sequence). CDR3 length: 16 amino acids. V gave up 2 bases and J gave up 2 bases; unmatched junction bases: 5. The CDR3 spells CASSINSGSPTDTQYF. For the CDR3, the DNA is TGTGCCAGTAGTATAAATAGCGGGAGCCCCACAGATACGCAGTATTTT.

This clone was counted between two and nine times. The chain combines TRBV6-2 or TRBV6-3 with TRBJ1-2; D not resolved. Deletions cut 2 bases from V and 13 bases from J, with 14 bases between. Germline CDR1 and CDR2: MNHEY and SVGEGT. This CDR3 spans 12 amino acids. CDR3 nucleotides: TGTGCCAGCAGTTACGCCGGACTATGGGGCACCTTC. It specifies CASSYAGLWGTF.

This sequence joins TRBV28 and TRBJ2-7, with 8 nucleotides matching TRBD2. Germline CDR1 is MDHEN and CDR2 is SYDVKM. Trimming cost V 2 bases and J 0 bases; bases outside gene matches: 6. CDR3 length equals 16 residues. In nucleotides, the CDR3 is TGTGCCAGCAGTTTAAGCGGCGGGGGGCACTCCTACGAGCAGTACTTC. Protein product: CASSLSGGGHSYEQYF.

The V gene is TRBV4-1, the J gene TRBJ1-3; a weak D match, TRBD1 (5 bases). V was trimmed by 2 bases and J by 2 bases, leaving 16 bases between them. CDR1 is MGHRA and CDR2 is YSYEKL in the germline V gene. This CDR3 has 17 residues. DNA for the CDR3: TGCGCCAGCAGCCAACACAAGCCTCGGGGGGCTGGAAACACCATATATTTT. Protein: CASSQHKPRGAGNTIYF.

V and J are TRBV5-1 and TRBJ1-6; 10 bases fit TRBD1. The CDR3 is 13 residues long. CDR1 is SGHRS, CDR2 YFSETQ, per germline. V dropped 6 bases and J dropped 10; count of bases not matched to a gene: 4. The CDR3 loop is CASNQGQGSPLHF. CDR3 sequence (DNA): TGCGCCAGCAACCAGGGACAGGGGTCACCCCTCCACTTT.

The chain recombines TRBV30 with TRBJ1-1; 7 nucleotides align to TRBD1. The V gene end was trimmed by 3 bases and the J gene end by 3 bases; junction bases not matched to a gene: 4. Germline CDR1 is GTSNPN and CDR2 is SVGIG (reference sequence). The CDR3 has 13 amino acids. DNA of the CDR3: TGTGCCTGGAGGTCCAGGGGGTACACTGAAGCTTTCTTT. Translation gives CAWRSRGYTEAFF.

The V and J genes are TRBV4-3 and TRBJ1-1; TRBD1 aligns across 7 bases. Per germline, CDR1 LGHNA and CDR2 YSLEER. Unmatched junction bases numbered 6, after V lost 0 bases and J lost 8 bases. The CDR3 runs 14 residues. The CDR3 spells CASSQDRGGEEAFF. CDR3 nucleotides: TGCGCCAGCAGCCAAGATCGAGGGGGCGAAGAAGCTTTCTTT.

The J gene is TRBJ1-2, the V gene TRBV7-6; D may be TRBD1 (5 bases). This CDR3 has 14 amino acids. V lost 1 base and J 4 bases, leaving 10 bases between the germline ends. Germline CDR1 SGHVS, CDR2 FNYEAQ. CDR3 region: CASSLDGGTYGYTF. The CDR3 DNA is TGTGCCAGCAGCTTAGATGGCGGGACCTATGGCTACACCTTC.

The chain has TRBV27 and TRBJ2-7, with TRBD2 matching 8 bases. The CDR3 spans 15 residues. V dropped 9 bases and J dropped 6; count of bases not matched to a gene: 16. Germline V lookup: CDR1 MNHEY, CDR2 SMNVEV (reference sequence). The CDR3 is CASSFLGSGVAEQYF. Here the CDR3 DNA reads TGTGCCAGTTCCTTTCTAGGTAGCGGGGTCGCCGAGCAGTACTTC.

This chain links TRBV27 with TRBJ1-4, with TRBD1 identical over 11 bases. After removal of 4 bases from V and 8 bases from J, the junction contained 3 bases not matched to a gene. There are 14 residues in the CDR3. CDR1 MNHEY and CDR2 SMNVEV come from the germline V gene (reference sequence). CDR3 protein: CASSSGTGGEKLFF. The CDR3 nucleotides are TGTGCCAGCAGTTCCGGGACAGGGGGAGAAAAACTGTTTTTT.